This TCR beta chain was captured in a study of blood T cell repertoires in COVID-19. The repertoire was sequenced with immunoSEQ multiplex PCR; TCRdb's copy has only in-frame clones and lacks some. Among some 300,000 clones, 70% to 90% were seen once, and the ten largest hold around 2%. This clone was seen more than once but under ten times. This CDR3 region has 16 residues. The germline gives CDR1 KGHDR, CDR2 SFDVKD. The junction had 8 bases not matched to a gene; V was cut back by 5 bases and J by 1 base. The sequenced sample was PBMCs or T cells enriched from blood (not recorded which). V gene TRBV24-1 combines with J gene TRBJ2-7, with 9 bases matching TRBD1. This sequence was found in a woman in her sixties or seventies in a cohort exposed to, infected with or recovered from COVID-19 (not recorded which). The CDR3 nucleotides are TGTGCCACCAGTGGGGATGACGGGACAGGGTCCTACGAGCAGTACTTC. Its translation is CATSGDDGTGSYEQYF.